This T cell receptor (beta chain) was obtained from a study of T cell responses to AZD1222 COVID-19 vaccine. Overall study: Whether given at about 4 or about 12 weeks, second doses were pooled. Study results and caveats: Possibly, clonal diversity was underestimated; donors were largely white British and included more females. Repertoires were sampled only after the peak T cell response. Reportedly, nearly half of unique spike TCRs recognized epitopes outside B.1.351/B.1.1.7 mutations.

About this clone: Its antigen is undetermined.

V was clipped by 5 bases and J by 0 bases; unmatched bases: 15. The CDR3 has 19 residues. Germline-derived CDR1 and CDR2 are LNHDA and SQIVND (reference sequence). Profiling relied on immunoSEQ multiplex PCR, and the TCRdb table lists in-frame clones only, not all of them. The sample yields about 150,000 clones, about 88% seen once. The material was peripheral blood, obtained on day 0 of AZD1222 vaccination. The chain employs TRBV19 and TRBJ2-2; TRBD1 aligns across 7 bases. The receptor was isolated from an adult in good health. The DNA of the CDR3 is TGTGCCAGTAGTGCACAGGGGCGAGGGCGTCTAACGAACACCGGGGAGCTGTTTTTT. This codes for CASSAQGRGRLTNTGELFF.